Listed here are 2 T cell receptor beta chains from one sample, sequenced in a study of T cell responses to AZD1222 COVID-19 vaccine. Sequencing was performed with immunoSEQ multiplex PCR; in TCRdb, only in-frame clones are kept and a portion is missing. The sample contains 130,000 to 150,000 clones, 86% of which appear only once. The sample was peripheral blood, taken 28 days after the second AZD1222 dose. The receptors were sampled from an adult who received the AZD1222 COVID-19 vaccine.

The rearrangement links TRBV11-3 to TRBJ2-1, with 11 bases identical to TRBD2. This CDR3 has 17 amino acids. Germline V gene lookup returns CDR1 SGHNT and CDR2 YENEEA. J gave up 2 bases and V 5 bases, and 8 bases lay outside the gene matches. This CDR3 is CASSRSGTSGTYNEQFF. The CDR3 nucleotides are TGTGCCAGCAGCCGTTCGGGGACTAGCGGTACCTACAATGAGCAGTTCTTC.

The gene calls are TRBV27 and TRBJ2-7; 11 bases align to TRBD1. There are 14 residues in the CDR3. J lost 3 bases, V lost 5 bases, and 3 bases had no gene match. CDR1 and CDR2 (germline): MNHEY, SMNVEV (reference sequence). The CDR3 sequence: CASSPGQGVYEQYF. The CDR3 DNA sequence: TGTGCCAGCAGTCCGGGACAGGGGGTCTACGAGCAGTACTTC.